This is a list of T cell receptor beta chains from one sample in a study of T-cell reconstitution after alpha-beta-depleted transplantation in children. TCRdb reprocessed the PCR reads with MiXCR, giving one entry per CDR3 protein. The sample holds fewer than 550,000 distinct CDR3 sequences, 15% to 20% seen once. Sequenced here: PBMCs, mostly from graft donor cells, sampled 360 days after TCRalphabeta/CD19-depleted stem cell transplant. These receptors were collected from a boy in the first two years of life who had a stem cell transplant for Wiskott-Aldrich syndrome, so the T cells may come from the graft donor. Both conserved end residues are part of each CDR3. The D gene is left open where the match is weak. The size entry is marked missing in some rows and otherwise reads once, few, many or a size class.

V gene	J gene	clone size	D gene	CDR3 DNA	CDR3 protein
TRBV11-1	TRBJ2-3	NA	NA	TGTGCCAGCAGCTTAACCCCTAAAGGGCACCACCGCACAGATACGCAGTATTTT	CASSLTPKGHHRTDTQYF
TRBV20-1	TRBJ2-7	few	TRBD2	TGCAGTGCCAAGGTGACTAGCGGGAGGTACGAGCAGTACTTC	CSAKVTSGRYEQYF
TRBV29-1	TRBJ1-1	NA	NA	TGCAGCGTTGTGGACAGAACCATGAACACTGAAGCTTTCTTT	CSVVDRTMNTEAFF
TRBV4-3	TRBJ2-5	few	TRBD2	TGCGCCAGCAGCCAAGATCCCCTACTAGCGGGAGTCCAAGAGACCCAGTACTTC	CASSQDPLLAGVQETQYF
TRBV5-1	TRBJ2-5	NA	NA	TGCGCCAGCAGCTTGGCCACCGAGGAGACCCAGTACTTC	CASSLATEETQYF
TRBV12-3/TRBV12-4	TRBJ2-2	NA	TRBD1	TGTGCCAGCAGTGGGACAGGGAAAACCGGGGAGCTGTTTTTT	CASSGTGKTGELFF
TRBV29-1	TRBJ2-1	many	NA	TGCAGCGTTGACAGGCTACTAGGAAATGAGCAGTTCTTC	CSVDRLLGNEQFF
TRBV5-6	TRBJ2-1	few	NA	TGTGCCAGCAGCTTGGTGGGCTACAATGCGGAGCAGTTCTTC	CASSLVGYNAEQFF
TRBV25-1	TRBJ2-7	NA	NA	TGTGCCAGCAGTGGCAGGTACTCGCCCTACGAGCAGTACTTC	CASSGRYSPYEQYF
TRBV12-3/TRBV12-4	TRBJ1-5	few	NA	TGTGCCAGCGGGAAGTATAGCAATCAGCCCCAGCATTTT	CASGKYSNQPQHF
TRBV9	TRBJ2-1	NA	NA	TGTGCCAGCAGCCCGCCAGTCGGGACTGCCTACAATGTGCAGTTCTTC	CASSPPVGTAYNVQFF
TRBV5-1	TRBJ1-1	many	TRBD1	TGCGCCAGCAGCCGGGACAGCCTGAACACTGAAGCTTTCTTT	CASSRDSLNTEAFF
TRBV15	TRBJ2-3	NA	NA	TGTGCCACCATCCGGGACCATATAGATACGCAGTATTTT	CATIRDHIDTQYF
TRBV4-2	TRBJ2-7	NA	TRBD1	TGTGCCAGCAGCCAAGACCGGACAGGGGAGGGATACGAGCAGTACTTC	CASSQDRTGEGYEQYF
TRBV29-1	TRBJ2-1	NA	NA	TGCAGCGTTCCCGGAGGACGCTCCTACAATGAGCAGTTCTTC	CSVPGGRSYNEQFF
TRBV12-3/TRBV12-4	TRBJ2-7	many	TRBD1	TGTGCCAGCAGGGGACAGGGTAGGTCCTACGAGCAGTACTTC	CASRGQGRSYEQYF
TRBV6-5	TRBJ2-5	few	NA	TGTGCCAGCAGTTATAGGGGAAGAGGGTCAGAGACCCAGTACTTC	CASSYRGRGSETQYF
TRBV4-2	TRBJ2-4	many	NA	TGTGCCAGCAGCCAAGATGCCAGAGCCAAAAACATTCAGTACTTC	CASSQDARAKNIQYF
TRBV7-2	TRBJ2-2	NA	TRBD2	TGTGCCAGCAGCTCACTAGCGGCGAACACCGGGGAGCTGTTTTTT	CASSSLAANTGELFF
TRBV12-3/TRBV12-4	TRBJ1-1	NA	NA	TGTGCCAGCAGTTACAGGGCCGGGGTCACTGAAGCTTTCTTT	CASSYRAGVTEAFF
TRBV12-3/TRBV12-4	TRBJ2-1	many	NA	TGTGCCAGCAGACCGGGGGCCCGTTACAATGAGCAGTTCTTC	CASRPGARYNEQFF
TRBV12-3/TRBV12-4	TRBJ1-1	few	NA	TGTGCCAGCAGTTTAATGAAGGTCTTAGGGTTATCTGAAGCTTTCTTT	CASSLMKVLGLSEAFF
TRBV6-5	TRBJ2-3	NA	TRBD2	TGTGCCAGCAGTTCGTCCATAGCGGGGGGTAACACAGATACGCAGTATTTT	CASSSSIAGGNTDTQYF
TRBV6-1	TRBJ2-7	NA	TRBD1	TGTGCCAGCAGCCTCAGGGGGCTCCTCTACGAGCAGTACTTC	CASSLRGLLYEQYF
TRBV7-9	TRBJ2-5	few	TRBD2	TGTGCCAGCAGCCCGACTCTAGCGGGGGGCACAGAGACCCAGTACTTC	CASSPTLAGGTETQYF
TRBV10-1	TRBJ2-1	NA	TRBD2	TGCGCCAGCAGTGATCTAGCGGGAGGGCACTACAATGAGCAGTTCTTC	CASSDLAGGHYNEQFF
TRBV5-6	TRBJ2-1	NA	NA	TGTGCCAGCAGCTTTTTTTCGCGGGGCGGAAATGAGCAGTTCTTC	CASSFFSRGGNEQFF
TRBV7-2	TRBJ2-7	NA	NA	TGTGCCAGCAGCTTAGCAGGGCGGCGGACCTACGAGCAGTACTTC	CASSLAGRRTYEQYF
TRBV20-1	TRBJ2-7	NA	TRBD2	TGCAGTGCCCTGCCCGCGACTAGCGGGAGCGACCCCTACGAGCAGTACTTC	CSALPATSGSDPYEQYF
TRBV7-8	TRBJ2-7	few	NA	TGTGCCAGCAGCTTAAGGCAGGGTAAAAAGCCCGAGCAGTACTTC	CASSLRQGKKPEQYF
TRBV27	TRBJ2-5	few	NA	TGTGCCAGCAGGGGGTCGTTGGGTCTCCAAGAGACCCAGTACTTC	CASRGSLGLQETQYF
TRBV10-3	TRBJ2-7	NA	NA	TGTGCCATCAGGACAGGATTAAACTCCTACGAGCAGTACTTC	CAIRTGLNSYEQYF
TRBV12-3/TRBV12-4	TRBJ2-7	NA	NA	TGTGCCAGCAGTCCCGGTTTGACAGGGCGGAGGGGGCAGTACTTC	CASSPGLTGRRGQYF
TRBV29-1	TRBJ2-5	few	NA	TGCAGCGTTGACCCTAGCCTAGGAGTCCAAGAGACCCAGTACTTC	CSVDPSLGVQETQYF
TRBV7-2	TRBJ1-4	NA	TRBD1	TGTGCCAGCAGCTTATACAGGGGGCTTCAGGAAAAACTGTTTTTT	CASSLYRGLQEKLFF
TRBV6-5	TRBJ2-7	few	TRBD1	TGTGCCAGCAGTTACCACGGGACAGGGGTTTCCGAGCAGTACTTC	CASSYHGTGVSEQYF
TRBV2	TRBJ2-1	few	TRBD2	TGTGCCAGCAGTGAAGCCTTGCGGGGGTACGACAATGAGCAGTTCTTC	CASSEALRGYDNEQFF
TRBV2	TRBJ2-1	few	NA	TGTGCCAGCAGTGTTAGTGGTGAGCAGTTCTTC	CASSVSGEQFF
TRBV11-2	TRBJ2-5	NA	NA	TGTGCCAGCAGCTTAGTTCTGAGGATGGGGCAAGAGACCCAGTACTTC	CASSLVLRMGQETQYF
TRBV4-3	TRBJ2-1	NA	TRBD2	TGCGCCAGCAGCCCAGGACTAGCGGGAGTGTTTACTTACTCCTACAATGAGCAGTTCTTC	CASSPGLAGVFTYSYNEQFF
TRBV7-9	TRBJ2-2	few	NA	TGTGCCAGCAGCTTCCCGGGACTCAGCCACGGGGAGCTGTTTTTT	CASSFPGLSHGELFF
TRBV24-1	TRBJ2-1	many	TRBD2	TGTGCCACCAGTTCGGGACTAGCTCAGCAGTTCTTC	CATSSGLAQQFF
TRBV5-4	TRBJ2-1	NA	NA	TGTGCCAGCAGCTTGCCGGCATACAATGAGCAGTTCTTC	CASSLPAYNEQFF
TRBV4-3	TRBJ2-5	few	NA	TGCGCCAGCAGCCAAGAAGCTTACCAAGAGACCCAGTACTTC	CASSQEAYQETQYF
TRBV20-1	TRBJ2-2	few	NA	TGCAGTGCCTTCAGGGACTCGTTTAACACCGGGGAGCTGTTTTTT	CSAFRDSFNTGELFF
TRBV5-1	TRBJ2-2	few	TRBD1	TGCGCCAGCAGCGGAACCGGGACAGTGAACACCGGGGAGCTGTTTTTT	CASSGTGTVNTGELFF
TRBV5-5	TRBJ2-7	NA	TRBD2	TGTGCCAGCAGCTCGGGAGGGGTCTCCTACGAGCAGTACTTC	CASSSGGVSYEQYF
TRBV20-1	TRBJ2-7	NA	TRBD2	TGCAGTGCAACCGGACTAGCGGGCAGCTCCTACGAGCAGTACTTC	CSATGLAGSSYEQYF
TRBV15	TRBJ2-5	NA	NA	TGTGCCACCAGCAGGGACTTAGGCGGAGCGGAGACCCAGTACTTC	CATSRDLGGAETQYF
TRBV7-8	TRBJ2-2	few	TRBD2	TGTGCCAGCAGCCCCGGGACTAGAAACACCGGGGAGCTGTTTTTT	CASSPGTRNTGELFF
TRBV6-5	TRBJ2-3	NA	NA	TGTGCCAGCAGGAGAGGTCCCAGTGGGCAGTATTTT	CASRRGPSGQYF
TRBV5-4	TRBJ2-7	NA	NA	TGTGCCAGCAGCTTGGAAGGGGCGCTATACGAGCAGTACTTC	CASSLEGALYEQYF
TRBV18	TRBJ2-2	NA	NA	TGTGCCAGCTCACCGGACGGGTCCACCGGGGAGCTGTTTTTT	CASSPDGSTGELFF
TRBV20-1	TRBJ2-3	NA	NA	TGCAGTGCTCTTCCCGGCCCGGCCACAGATACGCAGTATTTT	CSALPGPATDTQYF
TRBV11-2	TRBJ2-5	few	TRBD2	TGTGCCAGCAGCCCGCGACTAGCGGGCAAGACCCAGTACTTC	CASSPRLAGKTQYF